Listed below are T cell receptor beta chains from one sample, sequenced in a study of cytomegalovirus exposure and HLA in healthy donors. TCRdb's table, derived via immunoSEQ multiplex PCR, lists solely in-frame clones and lacks some. The sample records 260,000 or so clones, about 90% being singletons. The specimen was PBMCs. The receptors were gathered from a woman aged 25 to 45 in good health and CMV-seronegative. The CDR3 runs from the conserved cysteine through the conserved F or W. A D gene is named only where the DNA matches it firmly. Clone size is shown for a subset of rows, as once, few, many or a class of expanded clone.

J | D | V | size | CDR3 | DNA
TRBJ1-2 | TRBD1 | TRBV28 | few | CASRPGTGNYGYTF | TGTGCCAGCAGACCCGGGACAGGGAACTATGGCTACACCTTC
TRBJ2-7 | TRBD1 | TRBV5-1 | . | CASSATGTGISYEQYF | TGCGCCAGCAGCGCGACCGGGACAGGGATCTCCTACGAGCAGTACTTC
TRBJ1-2 | TRBD1 | TRBV7-9 | once | CASSFTDRGPIYGYTF | TGTGCCAGCAGCTTCACCGACAGGGGGCCGATCTATGGCTACACCTTC
TRBJ2-7 | TRBD2 | TRBV5-6 | once | CASSRETGLAGTYEQYF | TGTGCCAGCAGCAGGGAAACGGGACTAGCGGGAACCTACGAGCAGTACTTC
TRBJ2-7 | TRBD2 | TRBV6-5 | . | CASSYGGRARPYEQYF | TGTGCCAGCAGTTACGGCGGGAGGGCCAGGCCCTACGAGCAGTACTTC
TRBJ2-1 | . | TRBV7-3 | . | CASSLFSLTNEQFF | TGTGCCAGCAGCTTATTCTCTCTAACCAATGAGCAGTTCTTC
TRBJ2-3 | . | TRBV4-1 | . | CASSQDASGSLADTQYF | TGCGCCAGCAGCCAAGACGCTTCGGGAAGCCTCGCAGATACGCAGTATTTT
TRBJ1-4 | TRBD1 | TRBV4-2 | once | CASSQDGGQNEKLFF | TGTGCCAGCAGCCAAGATGGGGGACAGAATGAAAAACTGTTTTTT
TRBJ2-3 | TRBD2 | TRBV11-2 | . | CASSLGGGRGGTDTQYF | TGTGCCAGCAGCTTAGGGGGCGGGAGAGGGGGCACAGATACGCAGTATTTT
TRBJ2-7 | . | TRBV7-3 | . | CASSFLSEQYF | TGTGCCAGCAGCTTCTTGTCTGAGCAGTACTTC
TRBJ1-1 | . | TRBV9 | once | CASSGSGRNTEAFF | TGTGCCAGCAGCGGATCCGGCAGAAACACTGAAGCTTTCTTT
TRBJ1-1 | . | TRBV19 | . | CASRPSGSTEAFF | TGTGCCAGTAGACCTTCAGGGAGCACTGAAGCTTTCTTT
TRBJ2-7 | TRBD1 | TRBV7-2 | . | CASSFRGLSAYEQYF | TGTGCCAGCAGCTTCAGGGGGCTCTCTGCCTACGAGCAGTACTTC
TRBJ2-1 | . | TRBV5-6 | . | CASSFLGGYEQFF | TGTGCCAGCAGCTTTTTGGGGGGCTATGAGCAGTTCTTC
TRBJ1-1 | . | TRBV4-2 | . | CASSQAGRTEAFF | TGTGCCAGCAGCCAAGCAGGGCGCACTGAAGCTTTCTTT
TRBJ2-2 | . | TRBV4-3 | . | CASSRSAGPGELFF | TGCGCCAGCAGCCGAAGCGCGGGTCCCGGGGAGCTGTTTTTT
TRBJ2-1 | . | TRBV4-3 | once | CASSQGGKRYNEQFF | TGCGCCAGCAGCCAAGGCGGGAAGAGATACAATGAGCAGTTCTTC
TRBJ2-5 | . | TRBV11-2 | . | CASRSDRQETQYF | TGTGCCAGCAGGTCTGACAGACAAGAGACCCAGTACTTC
TRBJ2-6 | . | TRBV29-1 | once | CSVGERSGANVLTF | TGCAGCGTTGGCGAGAGGTCTGGGGCCAACGTCCTGACTTTC
TRBJ2-1 | . | TRBV6-4 | . | CASSDGADRQFF | TGTGCCAGCAGTGACGGGGCGGACCGACAGTTCTTC
TRBJ2-1 | . | TRBV18 | . | CASSPMRGYNEQFF | TGTGCCAGCTCACCAATGAGGGGCTACAATGAGCAGTTCTTC
TRBJ2-1 | TRBD2 | TRBV6-1 | . | CASSELAGGLNEQFF | TGTGCCAGCAGTGAGCTAGCGGGAGGTTTAAATGAGCAGTTCTTC
TRBJ2-2 | . | TRBV5-6 | . | CASSLRFRVGYTGELFF | TGTGCCAGCAGCTTGAGATTCAGGGTGGGGTACACCGGGGAGCTGTTTTTT
TRBJ1-1 | . | TRBV28 | . | CASSHSVWNTEAFF | TGTGCCAGCAGTCATTCCGTCTGGAACACTGAAGCTTTCTTT
TRBJ2-1 | TRBD1 | TRBV7-9 | . | CASSLIGQGYNEQFF | TGTGCCAGCAGCTTAATTGGACAGGGGTACAATGAGCAGTTCTTC
TRBJ2-3 | . | TRBV14 | . | CASSQVNLGTDTQYF | TGTGCCAGCAGCCAAGTGAACCTTGGCACAGATACGCAGTATTTT
TRBJ2-1 | TRBD1 | TRBV5-1 | . | CASSLEGAPSDNEQFF | TGCGCCAGCAGCTTGGAGGGGGCCCCATCGGACAATGAGCAGTTCTTC
TRBJ2-3 | TRBD2 | TRBV5-6 | . | CARYLAASTDTQYF | TGTGCCAGATATCTAGCGGCCAGCACAGATACGCAGTATTTT
TRBJ2-3 | . | TRBV11-3 | . | CASSLGGADTQYF | TGTGCCAGCAGCTTGGGGGGGGCGGATACGCAGTATTTT
TRBJ1-4 | TRBD1 | TRBV28 | . | CASSPTGATNEKLFF | TGTGCCAGCAGTCCCACAGGGGCGACTAATGAAAAACTGTTTTTT
TRBJ2-7 | . | TRBV19 | . | CASSIGRSSYEQYF | TGTGCCAGTAGTATAGGCAGGTCCTCCTACGAGCAGTACTTC
TRBJ2-7 | . | TRBV28 | . | CASSLVLYEQYF | TGTGCCAGCAGTTTGGTTCTCTACGAGCAGTACTTC
TRBJ2-4 | TRBD1 | TRBV7-9 | once | CASSIGQGVEGNIQYF | TGTGCCAGCAGCATAGGACAGGGTGTCGAGGGAAACATTCAGTACTTC
TRBJ2-7 | . | TRBV7-2 | . | CASSLEHSTYEQYF | TGTGCCAGCAGCTTAGAGCACAGTACCTACGAGCAGTACTTC
TRBJ1-5 | TRBD1 | TRBV14 | . | CASSQEAGTGNRNQPQHF | TGTGCCAGCAGCCAAGAAGCCGGGACAGGGAATCGCAATCAGCCCCAGCATTTT
TRBJ1-5 | . | TRBV27 | . | CASSLSAGSNQPQHF | TGTGCCAGCAGTTTATCGGCAGGGAGCAATCAGCCCCAGCATTTT
TRBJ2-7 | . | TRBV5-6 | . | CASSLGTGYVNEQYF | TGTGCCAGCAGCTTGGGAACAGGGTATGTCAACGAGCAGTACTTC
TRBJ1-2 | TRBD1 | TRBV19 | . | CASSIGGRGLGGYTF | TGTGCCAGTAGTATAGGCGGCAGGGGGCTGGGTGGCTACACCTTC
TRBJ2-1 | . | TRBV27 | . | CASSLGGRFGNEQFF | TGTGCCAGCAGTTTAGGTGGGAGGTTTGGCAATGAGCAGTTCTTC
TRBJ1-1 | . | TRBV5-4 | . | CASSLEPESEAFF | TGTGCCAGCAGCTTGGAGCCAGAGAGTGAAGCTTTCTTT
TRBJ2-7 | . | TRBV27 | once | CASRPGPSPSYEQYF | TGTGCCAGCAGACCGGGACCTTCCCCTTCCTACGAGCAGTACTTC
TRBJ2-7 | TRBD1 | TRBV5-1 | . | CASSLDRGRPYEQYF | TGCGCCAGCAGCTTGGACAGGGGGCGACCCTACGAGCAGTACTTC
TRBJ2-3 | . | TRBV11-2 | . | CASSLGGTKYTDTQYF | TGTGCCAGCAGCTTAGGCGGGACAAAATACACAGATACGCAGTATTTT
TRBJ2-7 | . | TRBV27 | . | CASSLDAYSYEQYF | TGTGCCAGCAGTTTAGACGCCTACTCCTACGAGCAGTACTTC
TRBJ2-2 | . | TRBV4-2 | . | CASSQGPDSYTGELFF | TGTGCCAGCAGCCAAGGCCCCGACTCCTACACCGGGGAGCTGTTTTTT
TRBJ2-5 | . | TRBV27 | . | CASSLTPASQETQYF | TGTGCCAGCAGTTTAACCCCGGCCAGCCAAGAGACCCAGTACTTC
TRBJ2-7 | TRBD2 | TRBV6-5 | . | CASSYGTSSYEQYF | TGTGCCAGCAGTTACGGGACTAGCTCCTACGAGCAGTACTTC
TRBJ2-6 | . | TRBV28 | . | CASRQGSTGANVLTF | TGTGCCAGCAGACAGGGATCGACTGGGGCCAACGTCCTGACTTTC
TRBJ2-5 | . | TRBV19 | . | CASSIVHNRETQYF | TGTGCCAGTAGTATAGTACACAACAGGGAGACCCAGTACTTC
TRBJ2-6 | . | TRBV28 | once | CASSLGSFSGANVLTF | TGTGCCAGCAGTTTAGGGAGCTTCTCTGGGGCCAACGTCCTGACTTTC
TRBJ2-1 | TRBD2 | TRBV5-1 | many | CASSSKLAGEVGYNEQFF | TGCGCCAGCAGCTCCAAGCTAGCGGGAGAGGTCGGTTACAATGAGCAGTTCTTC
TRBJ2-1 | . | TRBV10-1 | . | CASSETFRDSLFF | TGCGCCAGCAGTGAGACTTTCCGGGACTCTCTGTTCTTC
TRBJ2-7 | . | TRBV7-8 | . | CASSFSYEQYF | TGTGCCAGCAGCTTTAGCTACGAGCAGTACTTC
TRBJ1-5 | TRBD1 | TRBV6-6 | . | CASSTGTGVNQPQHF | TGTGCCAGCAGTACCGGGACAGGGGTCAATCAGCCCCAGCATTTT
TRBJ2-7 | . | TRBV14 | . | CASSQVRSSYEQYF | TGTGCCAGCAGCCAAGTTCGCAGCTCCTACGAGCAGTACTTC
TRBJ2-3 | TRBD1 | TRBV11-2 | . | CASRMTGGDGDTQYF | TGTGCCAGCAGAATGACAGGGGGCGACGGAGATACGCAGTATTTT
TRBJ2-1 | . | TRBV28 | . | CASIPQGAGSYNEQFF | TGTGCCAGCATCCCTCAGGGAGCCGGTTCCTACAATGAGCAGTTCTTC
TRBJ1-2 | TRBD1 | TRBV28 | . | CASRTTGFNYGYTF | TGTGCCAGCAGGACGACAGGGTTTAACTATGGCTACACCTTC
TRBJ1-4 | . | TRBV19 | many | CASTRPGGSDEKLFF | TGTGCCAGTACCCGACCCGGAGGGTCGGATGAAAAACTGTTTTTT
TRBJ1-3 | . | TRBV29-1 | . | CSADRGNTIYF | TGCAGCGCAGACAGGGGAAACACCATATATTTT